A selection of T cell receptor beta chains follows, all from one sample in a study of beta chain features in type 1 diabetes. The method was immunoSEQ multiplex PCR; TCRdb's version includes in-frame clones alone and lacks a portion of them. The repertoire includes about 640,000 clones, roughly 12% of them detected once, and more than 0.1% sits in the top ten. Sequenced material: naive CD4+ T cells from blood. The receptors were gathered from a young man with type 1 diabetes. The CDR3 runs from the conserved cysteine through the conserved F or W. The D gene is left open where the match is weak. Rows give clone size only sometimes, using once, few, many, or a class for an expanded clone.

v_gene,abundance,j_gene,d_gene,CDR3aa,CDR3nt
TRBV6-5,-,TRBJ1-1,-,CASSSSTDTEAFF,TGTGCCAGCAGTAGCTCGACCGACACTGAAGCTTTCTTT
TRBV9,-,TRBJ1-6,-,CASSVGGKYSPLHF,TGTGCCAGCAGCGTAGGCGGAAAATATTCACCCCTCCACTTT
TRBV18,-,TRBJ1-1,-,CAGGEQENTEAFF,TGTGCAGGGGGGGAGCAGGAGAACACTGAAGCTTTCTTT
TRBV7-9,-,TRBJ2-1,TRBD1,CASSATGGDNEQFF,TGTGCCAGCAGCGCGACAGGGGGGGACAATGAGCAGTTCTTC
TRBV29-1,-,TRBJ1-1,-,CSVSGQGEFMRNTEAFF,TGCAGCGTTTCAGGGCAGGGTGAATTTATGAGGAACACTGAAGCTTTCTTT
TRBV7-2,few,TRBJ2-5,TRBD1,CASSPPGGQETQYF,TGTGCCAGCAGCCCACCAGGGGGCCAAGAGACCCAGTACTTC
TRBV28,-,TRBJ2-7,-,CASSSGSYYYEQYF,TGTGCCAGCAGTTCCGGGTCCTACTACTACGAGCAGTACTTC
TRBV9,-,TRBJ1-2,-,CASSVERSSNYGYTF,TGTGCCAGCAGCGTAGAGAGAAGTTCTAACTATGGCTACACCTTC
TRBV4-2,few,TRBJ1-6,-,CASSRESLGLTPSPLHF,TGTGCCAGCAGCCGAGAATCGTTGGGTCTGACCCCCTCACCCCTCCACTTT
TRBV12-5,-,TRBJ1-1,-,CASGLFGGDTEAFF,TGTGCTAGTGGTTTATTTGGGGGGGACACTGAAGCTTTCTTT
TRBV28,-,TRBJ2-7,-,CASKEGGSGIGSYEQYF,TGTGCCAGCAAGGAGGGCGGGTCGGGAATAGGTTCTTACGAGCAGTACTTC
TRBV7-8,-,TRBJ2-3,-,CASTGPASTDTQYF,TGTGCCAGCACTGGTCCAGCCAGCACAGATACGCAGTATTTT
TRBV29-1,few,TRBJ2-5,TRBD1,CSVPDREETQYF,TGCAGCGTCCCGGACAGGGAAGAGACCCAGTACTTC
TRBV10-3,few,TRBJ2-3,-,CAISEVVRADTQYF,TGTGCCATCAGTGAGGTAGTTCGGGCAGATACGCAGTATTTT
TRBV12-5,few,TRBJ2-1,TRBD2,CASANGGVDEQFF,TGTGCTAGTGCCAACGGGGGGGTGGATGAGCAGTTCTTC
TRBV7-2,-,TRBJ1-1,-,CASRSQGMSYTEAFF,TGTGCCAGCAGGTCACAGGGAATGTCGTACACTGAAGCTTTCTTT
TRBV6-5,-,TRBJ2-7,TRBD1,CASSRGQGISYEQYF,TGTGCCAGCAGCCGCGGACAGGGCATATCCTACGAGCAGTACTTC
TRBV14,-,TRBJ1-2,-,CASSLMTEPGGGYTF,TGTGCCAGCAGCCTAATGACCGAACCAGGCGGTGGCTACACCTTC
TRBV7-8,few,TRBJ2-1,-,CASSLVGAKNEQFF,TGTGCCAGCAGCTTAGTAGGGGCTAAGAATGAGCAGTTCTTC
TRBV21-1,few,TRBJ2-2,-,CASSKAGRENTGELFF,TGTGCCAGCAGCAAAGCTGGGAGGGAGAACACCGGGGAGCTGTTTTTT
TRBV2,-,TRBJ2-1,-,CATGANEQFF,TGTGCCACCGGGGCTAATGAGCAGTTCTTC
TRBV4-3,few,TRBJ2-2,-,CASSQALGQNTGELFF,TGCGCCAGCAGCCAGGCCTTGGGACAGAACACCGGGGAGCTGTTTTTT
TRBV11-2,few,TRBJ1-1,TRBD1,CASSFHRGNTEAFF,TGTGCCAGCAGCTTCCACAGGGGGAACACTGAAGCTTTCTTT
TRBV19,few,TRBJ2-3,TRBD1,CASSIPPGQGAGSDTQYF,TGTGCCAGTAGTATTCCTCCGGGACAGGGGGCCGGGTCAGATACGCAGTATTTT
TRBV30,few,TRBJ2-2,-,CAWVGFSTGELFF,TGTGCCTGGGTGGGGTTCAGCACCGGGGAGCTGTTTTTT
TRBV29-1,-,TRBJ1-1,TRBD1,CSVTGQGFTEAFF,TGCAGCGTGACGGGACAGGGTTTTACTGAAGCTTTCTTT
TRBV7-2,-,TRBJ1-3,-,CASFEGPSGNTIYF,TGTGCCAGCTTCGAAGGCCCCTCTGGAAACACCATATATTTT
TRBV18,-,TRBJ1-3,-,CASSPSRGNGNTIYF,TGTGCCAGCTCACCTAGCAGGGGTAACGGAAACACCATATATTTT
TRBV5-6,-,TRBJ1-2,-,CASSLRNYGYTF,TGTGCCAGCAGCTTGCGGAACTATGGCTACACCTTC
TRBV5-1,-,TRBJ2-1,-,CASSSGAGPRDEQFF,TGCGCCAGCAGCTCCGGGGCGGGGCCGAGGGATGAGCAGTTCTTC
TRBV29-1,few,TRBJ2-1,-,CSVDLGFSYNEQFF,TGCAGCGTTGACTTGGGATTTTCCTACAATGAGCAGTTCTTC
TRBV28,-,TRBJ1-6,-,CASSLAPDSQSLHF,TGTGCCAGCAGTTTAGCCCCCGACAGCCAAAGCCTCCACTTT
TRBV5-4,-,TRBJ2-3,TRBD2,CASSLVSGGDTQYF,TGTGCCAGCAGCTTGGTTAGCGGGGGCGATACGCAGTATTTT
TRBV14,few,TRBJ1-1,-,CASSQVAGGNTEAFF,TGTGCCAGCAGCCAGGTCGCGGGGGGGAACACTGAAGCTTTCTTT
TRBV9,few,TRBJ2-1,-,CASSVVGAYNEQFF,TGTGCCAGCAGCGTAGTGGGGGCCTACAATGAGCAGTTCTTC
TRBV10-3,few,TRBJ2-7,-,CATETSSYEQYF,TGTGCCACCGAGACTAGCTCCTACGAGCAGTACTTC
TRBV30,-,TRBJ2-1,-,CAWSSILTEPHNEQFF,TGTGCCTGGAGTTCGATTCTGACAGAACCTCACAATGAGCAGTTCTTC
TRBV5-1,-,TRBJ1-2,-,CASSPTGTQDYGYTF,TGCGCCAGCAGCCCAACCGGGACACAGGACTATGGCTACACCTTC
TRBV6-5,-,TRBJ2-1,-,CASSWAGRNEQFF,TGTGCCAGCAGTTGGGCAGGGCGGAATGAGCAGTTCTTC
TRBV27,few,TRBJ2-5,-,CASSSGPGSYQETQYF,TGTGCCAGCAGTTCGGGACCGGGATCGTACCAAGAGACCCAGTACTTC
TRBV9,few,TRBJ2-1,-,CASSVGLEVREGEQFF,TGTGCCAGCAGCGTAGGATTGGAGGTGCGAGAAGGTGAGCAGTTCTTC
TRBV4-3,-,TRBJ2-2,-,CASSQGGVNTGELFF,TGCGCCAGCAGCCAAGGAGGGGTCAACACCGGGGAGCTGTTTTTT
TRBV6-6,-,TRBJ2-7,TRBD1,CASSYSGTGDYEQYF,TGTGCCAGCAGTTACTCCGGGACAGGGGACTACGAGCAGTACTTC
TRBV18,-,TRBJ1-5,-,CASSPLYSNQPQHF,TGTGCCAGCTCACCGCTATATAGCAATCAGCCCCAGCATTTT
TRBV6-5,few,TRBJ2-3,-,CASSLRGDTQYF,TGTGCCAGCAGTTTGCGTGGGGATACGCAGTATTTT
TRBV7-9,few,TRBJ2-2,TRBD1,CATGDRGTGELFF,TGTGCCACGGGAGACAGGGGAACCGGGGAGCTGTTTTTT
TRBV15,-,TRBJ2-3,-,CATSRGTTDTQYF,TGTGCCACCAGCAGAGGCACCACAGATACGCAGTATTTT
TRBV7-4,few,TRBJ2-7,-,CASSALPGSSYEQYF,TGTGCCAGCAGCGCCCTCCCAGGCAGCTCCTACGAGCAGTACTTC
TRBV2,few,TRBJ2-5,TRBD1,CASNRDRGDETQYF,TGTGCCAGCAACCGGGACAGAGGGGACGAGACCCAGTACTTC
TRBV4-2,-,TRBJ2-5,TRBD2,CASSQGTSGVGQETQYF,TGTGCCAGCAGCCAAGGCACTAGCGGGGTCGGGCAAGAGACCCAGTACTTC
TRBV6-1,-,TRBJ2-1,-,CASRAGQSSYNEQFF,TGTGCCAGCAGGGCGGGACAGAGCTCCTACAATGAGCAGTTCTTC
TRBV7-9,few,TRBJ2-1,TRBD1,CASSSDRHYNEQFF,TGTGCCAGCAGCTCGGACAGGCATTACAATGAGCAGTTCTTC
TRBV5-6,few,TRBJ1-2,-,CASIDAGRTYGYTF,TGTGCCAGCATCGATGCTGGGCGGACCTATGGCTACACCTTC